This T cell receptor (beta chain) was captured by sequencing in a study of response to subunit inactivated influenza vaccine. With regard to this clonotype: Antigen: not known.

Study-level results: Each seasonal influenza vaccination recruits few new T cells, the authors suggested.

Germline-derived CDR1 and CDR2 are SGHRS and YFSETQ. This CDR3 is 14 amino acids long. V was clipped by 2 bases and J by 3 bases, with 8 bases between them. Each CDR3 protein is one row after TCRdb ran MiXCR on the RT-PCR reads. The sample consists of 700,000 to 800,000 distinct CDR3 sequences, around a sixth of them appearing once. The sequencing used PBMCs from blood, collected about 5 days after vaccination. The clonotype comes from a man aged 50 or older who received an inactivated influenza vaccine. The chain recombines TRBV5-1 with TRBJ1-4; D gene uncertain. For the CDR3, the DNA is TGCGCCAGCAGCTTAGGCGGCCCTAATGAAAAACTGTTTTTT. Its protein product is CASSLGGPNEKLFF.